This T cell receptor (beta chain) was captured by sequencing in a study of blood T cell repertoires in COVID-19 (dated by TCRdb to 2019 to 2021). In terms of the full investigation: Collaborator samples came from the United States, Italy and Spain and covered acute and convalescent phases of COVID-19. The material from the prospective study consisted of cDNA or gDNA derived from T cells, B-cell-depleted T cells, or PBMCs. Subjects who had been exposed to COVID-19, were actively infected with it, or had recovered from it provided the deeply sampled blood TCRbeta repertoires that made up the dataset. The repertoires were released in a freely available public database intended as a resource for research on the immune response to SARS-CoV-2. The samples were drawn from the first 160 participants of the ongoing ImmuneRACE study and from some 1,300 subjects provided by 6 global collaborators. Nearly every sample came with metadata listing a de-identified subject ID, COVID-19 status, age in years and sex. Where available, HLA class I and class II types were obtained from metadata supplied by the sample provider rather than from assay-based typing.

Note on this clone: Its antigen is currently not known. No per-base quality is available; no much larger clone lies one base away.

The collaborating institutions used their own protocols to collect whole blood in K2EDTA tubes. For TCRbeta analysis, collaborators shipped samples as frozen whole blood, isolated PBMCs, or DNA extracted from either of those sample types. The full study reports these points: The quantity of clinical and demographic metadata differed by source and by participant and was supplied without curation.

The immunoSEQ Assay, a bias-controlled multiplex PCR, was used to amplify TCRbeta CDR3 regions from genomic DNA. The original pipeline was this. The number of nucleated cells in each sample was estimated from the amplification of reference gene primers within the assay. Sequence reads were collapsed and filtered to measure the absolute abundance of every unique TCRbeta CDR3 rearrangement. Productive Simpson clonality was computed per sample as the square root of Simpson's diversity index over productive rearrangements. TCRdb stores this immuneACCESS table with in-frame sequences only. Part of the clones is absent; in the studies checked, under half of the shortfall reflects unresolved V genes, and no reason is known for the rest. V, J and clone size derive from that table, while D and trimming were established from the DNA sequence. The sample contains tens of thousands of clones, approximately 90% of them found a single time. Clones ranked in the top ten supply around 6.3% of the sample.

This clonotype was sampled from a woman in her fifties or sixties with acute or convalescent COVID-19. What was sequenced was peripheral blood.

The CDR3 protein sequence reads: CASSSGVSSAYEQYF. The bases read TGCGCCAGCAGCTCGGGGGTTAGCAGTGCCTACGAGCAGTACTTC. The sequence is built from TRBV4-1 and TRBJ2-7; possibly the D gene is TRBD2, per 6 matching bases. The V end loses 5 bases and the J end loses 2 bases, and a stretch of 16 bases separates them. There are 15 amino acids in the CDR3, from cysteine to phenylalanine inclusive. The sequence is cut down to CDR3 DNA, 45 bases in frame from base 1. The germline V gene supplies CDR1 MGHRA and CDR2 YSYEKL.